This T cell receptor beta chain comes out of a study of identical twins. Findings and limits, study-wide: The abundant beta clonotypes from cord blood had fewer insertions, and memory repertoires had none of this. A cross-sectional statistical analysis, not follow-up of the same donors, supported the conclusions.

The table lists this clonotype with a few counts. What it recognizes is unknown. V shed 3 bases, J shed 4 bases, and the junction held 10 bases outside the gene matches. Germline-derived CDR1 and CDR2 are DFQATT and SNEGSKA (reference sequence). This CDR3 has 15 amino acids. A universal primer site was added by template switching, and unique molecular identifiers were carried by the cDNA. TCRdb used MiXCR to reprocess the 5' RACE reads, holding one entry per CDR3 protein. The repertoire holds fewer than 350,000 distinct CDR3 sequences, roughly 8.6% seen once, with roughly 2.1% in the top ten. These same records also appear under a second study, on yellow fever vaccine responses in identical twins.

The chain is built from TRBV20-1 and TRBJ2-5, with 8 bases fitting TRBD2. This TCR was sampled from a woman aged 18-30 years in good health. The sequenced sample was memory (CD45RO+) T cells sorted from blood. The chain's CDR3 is CSASELAGPRETQYF. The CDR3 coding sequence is TGCAGTGCTAGTGAGCTAGCGGGTCCGAGAGAGACCCAGTACTTC.